This T cell receptor beta chain was captured by sequencing in a study of T cell responses to AZD1222 COVID-19 vaccine. Worth noting for this clone: Its antigen is unknown.

Some clones are missing from TCRdb's copy, which holds only in-frame ones; the method was immunoSEQ multiplex PCR. Among 120,000 or so clones listed, approximately 88% were seen once. Study results and caveats: Sampling that yielded the repertoires occurred only after the peak T cell response. The donors showed a predominance of white British ancestry and of females, with possible underestimation of clonal diversity.

CDR1 and CDR2 from the germline V gene are KGHDR and SFDVKD. V was shortened by 9 bases and J by 6 bases, with 8 bases between the two germline ends. The CDR3 has 11 residues. This material consisted of peripheral blood, taken on day 0 of MenACWY control vaccination. The receptor was derived from an adult in good health. The rearrangement links TRBV24-1 to TRBJ2-1; D is unresolved. CDR3 DNA sequence: TGTGCCACCGGACGGAGCAATGAGCAGTTCTTC. This sequence encodes CATGRSNEQFF.